The 27 T cell receptor beta chains listed next were all sequenced from one sample in a study of T cell responses to AZD1222 COVID-19 vaccine. This table comes from immunoSEQ multiplex PCR, and its TCRdb copy is limited to in-frame clones, with some not included. The repertoire holds 100,000 to 150,000 clones, over 90% seen once, with roughly 5.6% in the top ten. The source was peripheral blood, collected on day 0 of AZD1222 vaccination. The source of these receptors is an adult in good health.

This sequence joins TRBV6-5 and TRBJ2-3; D not certain. The V end was cut by 0 bases, the J end by 3 bases, with 7 bases between. Germline V gives CDR1 MNHEY, CDR2 SVGAGI. The CDR3 has 14 amino acids. The CDR3 is CASSYSGSTDTQYF. The CDR3, as DNA: TGTGCCAGCAGTTACTCTGGCTCGACAGATACGCAGTATTTT.

The chain combines TRBV28 with TRBJ1-1; D not resolved. The CDR3 is made up of 12 amino acids. Germline V gene sequence: CDR1 MDHEN, CDR2 SYDVKM. The V end was cut by 1 base, the J end by 12 bases, with 12 bases between. In DNA, the CDR3 is TGTGCCAGCAGTTTATCCCAAGGGCCATCTTTCTTT. It codes for CASSLSQGPSFF. The whole variable domain, remainder taken from reference TRBV28 and TRBJ1-1, is DVKVTQSSRYLVKRTGEKVFLECVQDMDHENMFWYRQDPGLGLRLIYFSYDVKMKEKGDIPEGYSVSREKKERFSLILESASTNQTSMYLCASSLSQGPSFFGQGTRLTVV.

The J gene is TRBJ1-6, the V gene TRBV6-5; 9 nucleotides agree with TRBD1. The junction had 3 bases not matched to a gene; V was cut back by 8 bases and J by 10 bases. Per germline, CDR1 MNHEY and CDR2 SVGAGI. CDR3 length: 12 residues. CDR3 sequence reads: CASGTGYSPLHF. In DNA form, the CDR3 reads TGTGCCAGCGGGACAGGGTACTCACCCCTCCACTTT.

The chain carries TRBV18 and TRBJ1-1; the D gene is possibly TRBD1 (5 bases). The V end was cut by 3 bases, the J end by 5 bases, with 16 bases between. The CDR3 contains 15 residues. Per germline, CDR1 KGHSH and CDR2 LQKENI. The chain's CDR3 is CASSPFQFGGTEAFF. The CDR3 DNA sequence: TGTGCCAGCTCACCTTTTCAGTTCGGGGGAACTGAAGCTTTCTTT.

The chain has TRBV5-4 and TRBJ1-5; D is uncertain. The germline gives CDR1 SGHNT, CDR2 YYREEE (reference sequence). Trimming took off 0 bases at V and 0 bases at J, with 7 bases between the two ends. There are 15 residues in the CDR3. The chain's CDR3 is CASSLAPDSNQPQHF. The CDR3 DNA reads TGTGCCAGCAGCTTGGCCCCGGATAGCAATCAGCCCCAGCATTTT.

Written as DNA, the CDR3 is TGTGCCAGCAGCGTAGGTATGGCTGACTCTGGAAACACCATATATTTT. Translating gives CASSVGMADSGNTIYF. The chain links TRBV9 to TRBJ1-3; D is unclear. Germline CDR1 SGDLS, CDR2 YYNGEE. The CDR3 runs to 16 residues. Trimming cost V 0 bases and J 0 bases, with 10 bases left between them.

The chain carries TRBV7-3 and TRBJ2-5, with 7 bases aligning to TRBD1. CDR1 is SGHTA, CDR2 FQGTGA, per germline. J lost 4 bases, V lost 5 bases, and 4 bases had no gene match. The CDR3 is made up of 13 amino acids. In nucleotides, the CDR3 is TGTGCCAGCAGCGTAAACAGGGGAGAGACCCAGTACTTC. Translation gives CASSVNRGETQYF.

This clone was detected a few times. This sequence joins TRBV6-5 and TRBJ1-4, with D possibly being TRBD1 (5 bases). The CDR3 is 14 residues long. Germline V gene sequence: CDR1 MNHEY, CDR2 SVGAGI. V was shortened by 6 bases and J by 6 bases, with 14 bases between the two germline ends. CDR3 nucleotides: TGTGCCAGCAGCGCAGGGACGGCCGATGAAAAACTGTTTTTT. It encodes CASSAGTADEKLFF.

This clone was detected a few times. V usage is TRBV19 and J usage is TRBJ1-2; D is unclear. The V end was cut by 8 bases, the J end by 2 bases, with 12 bases between. The CDR3 runs to 13 residues. In germline, CDR1 is LNHDA, CDR2 SQIVND (reference sequence). Here the CDR3 reads CASASLANYGYTF. CDR3 in DNA: TGTGCCAGTGCGAGTCTGGCCAACTATGGCTACACCTTC.

The chain joins TRBV28 to TRBJ1-6; no reliable D call. Germline V gene sequence: CDR1 MDHEN, CDR2 SYDVKM. The CDR3 totals 15 residues. Trimming took 6 bases from V and 0 from J, leaving 9 bases between them. CDR3 protein: CASRIWFSYNSPLHF. CDR3 DNA sequence: TGTGCCAGCAGAATCTGGTTCTCCTATAATTCACCCCTCCACTTT.

The chain employs TRBV30 and TRBJ1-2, with D possibly being TRBD1 (5 bases). The germline V gene has CDR1 GTSNPN and CDR2 SVGIG (reference sequence). Trimming cost V 1 base and J 0 bases, with 12 bases left between them. The CDR3 covers 15 residues. The CDR3 sequence is CAWSGLGGANYGYTF. CDR3 in DNA: TGTGCCTGGAGTGGCCTCGGGGGAGCTAACTATGGCTACACCTTC. Supplemented by reference TRBV30 and TRBJ1-2, the full variable domain reads SQTIHQWPATLVQPVGSPLSLECTVEGTSNPNLYWYRQAAGRGLQLLFYSVGIGQISSEVPQNLSASRPQDRQFILSSKKLLLSDSGFYLCAWSGLGGANYGYTFGSGTRLTVV.

This rearrangement joins TRBV19 to TRBJ2-6, with D tentatively TRBD1 (6 bases). Germline CDR1 LNHDA, CDR2 SQIVND (reference sequence). Trimming shortened V by 4 bases and J by 1 base, and 14 bases separated the two germline ends. The CDR3 contains 17 residues. This CDR3 reads CASSRGRGESGANVLTF. The CDR3 nucleotides read TGTGCCAGTAGTAGGGGCAGGGGAGAGTCTGGGGCCAACGTCCTGACTTTC.

The rearrangement joins TRBV19 to TRBJ1-5, with unresolved D. The CDR3 contains 14 residues. V dropped 5 bases and J dropped 0 bases, with 8 bases sitting between them. Germline CDR1 LNHDA, CDR2 SQIVND (reference sequence). The CDR3 nucleotides read TGTGCCAGTAGTTACACCTATAGCAATCAGCCCCAGCATTTT. Translating it yields CASSYTYSNQPQHF.

As concerns this clone: Within the sample, other DNA sequences also encode this same CDR3. The chain combines TRBV3-1 (or the pseudogene TRBV3-2) with TRBJ2-1; D ambiguous. Trimming removed 4 bases from V and 7 bases from J, with 8 bases in between. CDR3 length equals 12 residues. Germline assignment: CDR1 LGHDT and CDR2 YNNKEL (reference sequence). CDR3 DNA sequence: TGTGCCAGCAGCCTAGTAGGGAATGAGCAGTTCTTC. It is translated as CASSLVGNEQFF.

This sequence joins TRBV6-5 and TRBJ1-2; no firm D call. CDR3 length equals 14 residues. From germline, CDR1 is MNHEY and CDR2 SVGAGI. V shed 7 bases and J shed 6 bases, with 18 bases lying between them. CDR3 sequence: CASTQVGSLDGYTF. CDR3 bases: TGTGCCAGCACCCAGGTGGGCAGCCTCGATGGCTACACCTTC.

This clone was seen once. The V call is TRBV11-2, the J call TRBJ2-2, with 11 bases matching TRBD2. This CDR3 has 16 residues. Germline CDR1 SGHAT, CDR2 FQNNGV. Trimming removed 4 bases from V and 5 bases from J; junction bases left unmatched: 6. CDR3 sequence (DNA): TGTGCCAGCAGCTCCAGACTAGCGGGGCTTACCGGGGAGCTGTTTTTT. It is translated as CASSSRLAGLTGELFF.

The J gene is TRBJ2-1, the V gene TRBV7-3, with D possibly being TRBD1 (5 bases). Trimming took 1 base from V and 11 from J, leaving 21 bases between them. Germline-derived CDR1 and CDR2 are SGHTA and FQGTGA. The CDR3 totals 16 residues. CDR3 loop: CASSLNTPVGQGKQFF. The CDR3 nucleotides are TGTGCCAGCAGCTTAAACACCCCCGTTGGCCAGGGCAAGCAGTTCTTC.

This clone has just one count. The chain couples TRBV7-8 to TRBJ1-1; TRBD1 matches 8 bases. The length of the CDR3 is 15 residues. CDR1 SGHVS and CDR2 FQNEAQ come from the germline V gene. V was pared by 5 bases and J by 1 base, with 6 bases of the junction left unmatched. This CDR3 is CASSRGQGGNTEAFF. Written as DNA, the CDR3 is TGTGCCAGCAGCAGAGGACAGGGAGGGAACACTGAAGCTTTCTTT.

This clone was seen only once. J is TRBJ1-2 and V is TRBV28; 8 bases line up with TRBD1. Trimming took 11 bases from V and 4 from J; bases not matched to a gene: 18. Germline lookup yields CDR1 MDHEN and CDR2 SYDVKM. The CDR3 contains 16 residues. CDR3 coding DNA: TGTGCCGGAGGAGATCGGACAGGGATACCTAGCTATGGCTACACCTTC. Translating gives CAGGDRTGIPSYGYTF.

The gene calls are TRBV9 and TRBJ1-1; TRBD1 is a possible D gene (5 bases). Germline V gives CDR1 SGDLS, CDR2 YYNGEE. This CDR3 is built from 17 residues. V was cut by 4 bases and J by 3 bases, with 22 bases left in between. CDR3: CASSPHGRGRRDTEAFF. CDR3 bases: TGTGCCAGCAGCCCACACGGGAGGGGTCGTCGGGACACTGAAGCTTTCTTT.

The chain combines TRBV21-1 with TRBJ2-7. TRBV21-1 is a documented pseudogene. The CDR3 loop spans 13 amino acids. CDR3 sequence reads: CASSNDTESEQYF. As DNA, the CDR3 is TGTGCCAGCAGCAACGACACGGAGTCCGAGCAGTACTTC.

The rearrangement joins TRBV3-1 (or the pseudogene TRBV3-2) to TRBJ1-2, with D unresolved. CDR3 length equals 15 residues. From germline, CDR1 is LGHDT and CDR2 YNNKEL (reference sequence). V was cut by 0 bases and J by 5 bases, with 13 bases left in between. The CDR3 sequence: CASSQDGGPKYGYTF. Here the CDR3 DNA reads TGTGCCAGCAGCCAAGACGGCGGACCCAAGTATGGCTACACCTTC.

The chain links TRBV11-1 to TRBJ2-1; 7 nucleotides line up with TRBD2. Germline assignment: CDR1 SGHAT and CDR2 FQDESV (reference sequence). There are 14 residues in the CDR3. V gave up 1 base and J gave up 8 bases; unmatched junction bases: 5. CDR3 nucleotide sequence: TGTGCCAGCAGCTTAGTGGGGGAGGGCGATGAGCAGTTCTTC. Amino acids: CASSLVGEGDEQFF.

As DNA, the CDR3 is TGTGCCACCGGTGCGGGCTACAATGAGCAGTTCTTC. Amino acids: CATGAGYNEQFF. The rearrangement joins TRBV24-1 to TRBJ2-1; the D gene is possibly TRBD2 (5 bases). V was clipped by 9 bases and J by 3 bases, with 8 bases between them. The CDR3 spans 12 residues. Germline CDR1 is KGHDR and CDR2 is SFDVKD.

CDR3 coding DNA: TGTGCCAGCAGCCCGGGGGGGTCCCTCGCCTACGAGCAGTACTTC. Translation: CASSPGGSLAYEQYF. The rearrangement links TRBV11-2 to TRBJ2-7, with 8 positions matching TRBD2. The V and J ends lost 5 bases and 2 bases, in that order; junction bases with no gene match: 8. In germline, CDR1 is SGHAT, CDR2 FQNNGV. CDR3 length: 15 amino acids.

The V and J genes are TRBV12-3 or TRBV12-4 and TRBJ1-6; 9 bases align to TRBD1. V lost 8 bases to trimming and J lost 6 bases; unmatched junction nucleotides: 2. This CDR3 has 13 amino acids. Here the CDR3 reads CASRTGANSPLHF. The CDR3 DNA sequence: TGTGCCAGCCGGACAGGGGCTAATTCACCCCTCCACTTT.

CDR3 sequence reads: CASSFVGTGRKGAEAFF. The CDR3 DNA is TGTGCCAGCAGTTTTGTAGGGACAGGGAGGAAGGGGGCTGAAGCTTTCTTT. The gene calls are TRBV27 and TRBJ1-1; 9 nucleotides line up with TRBD1. Germline loops: CDR1 MNHEY, CDR2 SMNVEV (reference sequence). The CDR3 totals 17 residues. V was pared by 3 bases and J by 6 bases, with 14 bases of the junction left unmatched.